These T cell receptor beta chains were read from a single sample in a study of shared clonotypes between healthy human individuals. Using immunoSEQ multiplex PCR, the repertoire was profiled, and TCRdb retains in-frame clones only, with some absent. The sample gives some 1.5 million clones, nearly 99% of which show up once; 0.45% is in the top ten. The sample taken for sequencing was naive CD4+ T cells sorted from blood. The receptors here all came from a man aged 25-45 years in good health. Each CDR3 is given with its conserved first and last residue. D genes are given only for firm matches. The size of a clone is reported for some rows only, either as once, few or many, or as a class for expanded clones.

clone size,V gene,J gene,D gene,CDR3 protein,CDR3 DNA
.,TRBV23-1,TRBJ2-7,.,CASSQNRAGAYEQYF,TGCGCCAGCAGTCAAAATAGAGCCGGGGCCTACGAGCAGTACTTC
.,TRBV5-1,TRBJ2-1,TRBD2,CASRRFTSGGAGPFF,TGCGCCAGCAGACGCTTTACTAGCGGGGGGGCCGGGCCGTTCTTC
.,TRBV18,TRBJ1-2,.,CASSGSGEPGGYTF,TGTGCCAGCTCAGGTTCTGGTGAACCCGGGGGCTACACCTTC
.,TRBV2,TRBJ1-1,TRBD1,CASSPGTGVADTEAFF,TGTGCCAGCAGCCCCGGGACAGGGGTAGCGGACACTGAAGCTTTCTTT
.,TRBV19,TRBJ2-1,TRBD2,CASAGTSGSFNEQFF,TGTGCCAGTGCCGGGACTAGCGGGAGTTTCAATGAGCAGTTCTTC
.,TRBV10-1,TRBJ2-3,.,CASSEVSPLTDTQYF,TGCGCCAGCAGTGAAGTTAGCCCACTCACAGATACGCAGTATTTT
once,TRBV25-1,TRBJ2-2,.,CASSETPTGELFF,TGTGCCAGCAGTGAGACTCCAACCGGGGAGCTGTTTTTT
.,TRBV27,TRBJ1-1,.,CASCKDVREAFF,TGTGCCAGCTGCAAGGACGTCAGAGAAGCTTTCTTT
.,TRBV5-1,TRBJ2-3,TRBD2,CASASGAGGPDTQYF,TGCGCCAGCGCCTCCGGGGCGGGAGGGCCAGATACGCAGTATTTT
.,TRBV5-1,TRBJ2-1,.,CASSPGRVHNEQFF,TGCGCCAGCAGCCCGGGACGGGTACACAATGAGCAGTTCTTC
.,TRBV5-4,TRBJ2-7,TRBD1,CASSPQTGPSLYEQYF,TGTGCCAGCAGCCCACAGACAGGGCCTTCCTTGTACGAGCAGTACTTC
.,TRBV10-3,TRBJ2-7,.,CAISEDRSSYEQYF,TGTGCCATCAGTGAGGACCGTAGCTCCTACGAGCAGTACTTC
.,TRBV29-1,TRBJ2-1,TRBD1,CSVEDGSGGSYNEQFF,TGCAGCGTTGAAGATGGTTCAGGGGGCTCCTACAATGAGCAGTTCTTC
.,TRBV5-1,TRBJ2-5,.,CASSISSTRRETQYF,TGCGCCAGCAGCATCTCTAGTACCCGCCGGGAGACCCAGTACTTC
.,TRBV19,TRBJ1-5,.,CASIGGNPEPQHF,TGTGCCAGTATAGGGGGAAACCCCGAGCCCCAGCATTTT
.,TRBV28,TRBJ2-5,TRBD1,CASRGQGAVETQYF,TGTGCCAGCAGGGGACAGGGAGCCGTGGAGACCCAGTACTTC
.,TRBV5-1,TRBJ2-1,TRBD1,CASSLGDRALNEQFF,TGCGCCAGCAGCTTGGGGGACAGGGCACTCAATGAGCAGTTCTTC
.,TRBV27,TRBJ2-7,TRBD2,CASSLTIFGGGTYEQYF,TGTGCCAGCAGTTTAACGATATTCGGCGGGGGGACCTACGAGCAGTACTTC
.,TRBV4-1,TRBJ1-3,.,CASSLRVGGSGNTIYF,TGCGCCAGCAGCCTAAGGGTGGGTGGTAGTGGAAACACCATATATTTT
.,TRBV28,TRBJ2-1,TRBD2,CASSLLAGGGRNEQFF,TGTGCCAGCAGCCTCTTAGCGGGAGGGGGAAGGAATGAGCAGTTCTTC
.,TRBV25-1,TRBJ1-1,TRBD1,CASARGLAEAFF,TGTGCCAGCGCCAGGGGGCTGGCTGAAGCTTTCTTT
.,TRBV5-1,TRBJ1-5,.,CASSFGPAVGNQPQHF,TGCGCCAGCAGCTTTGGCCCCGCGGTTGGCAATCAGCCCCAGCATTTT
.,TRBV30,TRBJ1-2,TRBD1,CAWRTPDRGGGYTF,TGTGCCTGGAGGACACCGGACAGGGGTGGTGGCTACACCTTC
.,TRBV7-2,TRBJ1-5,.,CASSLMGNQPQHF,TGTGCCAGCAGCTTAATGGGGAATCAGCCCCAGCATTTT
.,TRBV29-1,TRBJ2-2,.,CSVYVTGAGELFF,TGCAGCGTTTATGTTACAGGAGCCGGGGAGCTGTTTTTT
.,TRBV7-8,TRBJ2-7,.,CATGKIYEQYF,TGTGCCACCGGGAAGATATACGAGCAGTACTTC
.,TRBV19,TRBJ1-5,TRBD1,CASSSSSGGDQPQHF,TGTGCCAGTAGTAGTTCTTCAGGGGGCGATCAGCCCCAGCATTTT
.,TRBV7-2,TRBJ2-5,.,CASRGRDSGETQYF,TGTGCCAGCAGGGGCCGGGACTCAGGAGAGACCCAGTACTTC
.,TRBV5-1,TRBJ2-1,TRBD1,CASSAQGVVQFF,TGCGCCAGCAGCGCGCAGGGGGTCGTACAGTTCTTC